These T cell receptor beta chains were read from a single sample in a study of post-analysis software for immune sequencing data. Each CDR3 protein is one row after TCRdb ran MiXCR on the PCR reads. The repertoire has around 500,000 distinct CDR3 sequences, roughly 34% of them found once; the top ten carry under 7%. The specimen sequenced was blood. The receptors originated from a girl younger than 18 with multiple sclerosis. Both conserved end residues are part of each CDR3. Each record gives: D gene, V gene, J gene, CDR3 protein. The D gene is left open where the match is weak.

d_gene: NA; v_gene: TRBV20-1; j_gene: TRBJ1-5; CDR3aa: CSARNNRENQPQHF
d_gene: NA; v_gene: TRBV5-6; j_gene: TRBJ2-5; CDR3aa: CASSFRLEETQYF
d_gene: NA; v_gene: TRBV20-1; j_gene: TRBJ2-5; CDR3aa: CSARDTTGTSEETQYF
d_gene: NA; v_gene: TRBV14; j_gene: TRBJ2-3; CDR3aa: CASSQDKTSTDTQYF
d_gene: NA; v_gene: TRBV29-1; j_gene: TRBJ2-2; CDR3aa: CSVVTGNTGELFF
d_gene: TRBD1; v_gene: TRBV7-2; j_gene: TRBJ1-2; CDR3aa: CASSARQGPGYTF
d_gene: NA; v_gene: TRBV19; j_gene: TRBJ1-1; CDR3aa: CASSIYGLEAFF
d_gene: NA; v_gene: TRBV7-9; j_gene: TRBJ1-5; CDR3aa: CASSLFPGNRNQPQHF
d_gene: TRBD2; v_gene: TRBV9; j_gene: TRBJ2-1; CDR3aa: CASSVDSGGGEQFF
d_gene: TRBD1; v_gene: TRBV20-1; j_gene: TRBJ2-5; CDR3aa: CSARVRDRGVQTQYF
d_gene: TRBD1; v_gene: TRBV5-6; j_gene: TRBJ2-6; CDR3aa: CASSRTGVGANVLTF
d_gene: NA; v_gene: TRBV20-1; j_gene: TRBJ2-1; CDR3aa: CSAPAVTLNVWEQFF
d_gene: NA; v_gene: TRBV29-1; j_gene: TRBJ1-2; CDR3aa: CSVETAVLYGYTF
d_gene: NA; v_gene: TRBV15; j_gene: TRBJ2-3; CDR3aa: CATSRGILQGTNTQYF
d_gene: NA; v_gene: TRBV6-7; j_gene: TRBJ2-7; CDR3aa: CASGGEQYF
d_gene: NA; v_gene: TRBV12-3/TRBV12-4; j_gene: TRBJ1-2; CDR3aa: CASSQRIFYGYTF